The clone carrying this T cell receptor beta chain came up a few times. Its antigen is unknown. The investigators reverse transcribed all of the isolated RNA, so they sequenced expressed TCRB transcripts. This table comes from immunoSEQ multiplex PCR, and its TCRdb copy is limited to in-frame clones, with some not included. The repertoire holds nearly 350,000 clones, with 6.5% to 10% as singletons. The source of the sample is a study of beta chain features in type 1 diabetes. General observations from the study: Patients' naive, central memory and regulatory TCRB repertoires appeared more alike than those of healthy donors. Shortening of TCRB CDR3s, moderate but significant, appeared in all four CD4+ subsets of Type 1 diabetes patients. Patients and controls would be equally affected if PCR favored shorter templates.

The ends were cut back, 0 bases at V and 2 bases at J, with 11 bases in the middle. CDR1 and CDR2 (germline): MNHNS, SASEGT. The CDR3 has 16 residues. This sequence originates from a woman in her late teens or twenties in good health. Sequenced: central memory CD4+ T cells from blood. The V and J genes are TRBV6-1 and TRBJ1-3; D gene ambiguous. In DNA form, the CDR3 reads TGTGCCAGCAGTGAAGCAGGCGGAGTTGCTGGAAACACCATATATTTT. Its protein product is CASSEAGGVAGNTIYF.